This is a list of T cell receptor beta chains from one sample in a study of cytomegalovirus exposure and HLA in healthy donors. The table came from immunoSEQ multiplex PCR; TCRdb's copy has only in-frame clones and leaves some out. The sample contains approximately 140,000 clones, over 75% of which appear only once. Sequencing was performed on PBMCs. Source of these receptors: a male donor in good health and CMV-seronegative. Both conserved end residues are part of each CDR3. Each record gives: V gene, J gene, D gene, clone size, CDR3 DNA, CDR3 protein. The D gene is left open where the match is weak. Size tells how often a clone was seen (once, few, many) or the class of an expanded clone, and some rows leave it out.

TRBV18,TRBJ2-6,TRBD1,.,TGTGCCAGCTCACCCTGGGAGACAGGGGGCAGTGGGGCCAACGTCCTGACTTTC,CASSPWETGGSGANVLTF
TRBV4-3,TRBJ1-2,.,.,TGCGCCAGCAGCCAAGGGGACGGGAGGGAATATGGCTACACCTTC,CASSQGDGREYGYTF
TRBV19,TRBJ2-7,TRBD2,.,TGTGCCAGTAAAGAGCGGGAGGGCCTGGGGTCCTACGAGCAGTACTTC,CASKEREGLGSYEQYF
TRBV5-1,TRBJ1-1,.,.,TGCGCCAGCAGCTTAGTGGGTAGGGGATCCGATGAAGCTTTCTTT,CASSLVGRGSDEAFF
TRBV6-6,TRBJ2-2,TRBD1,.,TGTGCCAGCAGTCTGGGGGACAGGGAGGTCGGGGAGCTGTTTTTT,CASSLGDREVGELFF
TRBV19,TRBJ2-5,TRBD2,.,TGTGCCAGTACGGGGACTAGCGTATATAAAGAGACCCAGTACTTC,CASTGTSVYKETQYF
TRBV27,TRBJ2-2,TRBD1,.,TGTGCCAGCAGTCCGGGGGCCGGGACAGGGGGCACCGGGGAGCTGTTTTTT,CASSPGAGTGGTGELFF
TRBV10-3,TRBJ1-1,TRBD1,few,TGTGCCATCAGCTTCACAGGGGGCCGGACTGAAGCTTTCTTT,CAISFTGGRTEAFF
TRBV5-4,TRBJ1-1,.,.,TGTGCCAGCAGCCTGACCGGGACAATGAACACTGAAGCTTTCTTT,CASSLTGTMNTEAFF
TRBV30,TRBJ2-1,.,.,TGTGCCTGGGCCGTTCCAGATGAGCAGTTCTTC,CAWAVPDEQFF
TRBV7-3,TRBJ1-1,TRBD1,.,TGTGCCAGCAGCTTAATGGGGACAGGGGGACCTCTGAACACTGAAGCTTTCTTT,CASSLMGTGGPLNTEAFF
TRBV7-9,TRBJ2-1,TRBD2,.,TGTGCCAGCAGCCTGTTGGGGGAGGGCTGGGGTGAGCAGTTCTTC,CASSLLGEGWGEQFF
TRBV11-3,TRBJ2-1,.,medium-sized,TGTGCCAGCCAGGAGGATGGTGAGCAGTTCTTC,CASQEDGEQFF
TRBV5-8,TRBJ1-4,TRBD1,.,TGTGCCAGCAGCTCTGGACAGGCTGAAAAACTGTTTTTT,CASSSGQAEKLFF
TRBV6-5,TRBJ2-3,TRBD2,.,TGTGCCAGCAGCCGACTAGCGGTGGGGGATACGCAGTATTTT,CASSRLAVGDTQYF
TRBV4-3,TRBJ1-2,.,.,TGCGCCAGCAGCCTTGGGCAGACAGGCCTTAGGGGTGGCTACACCTTC,CASSLGQTGLRGGYTF
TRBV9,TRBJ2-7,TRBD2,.,TGTGCCAGCAGTCCCGGGGGGGGAACCTACGAGCAGTACTTC,CASSPGGGTYEQYF
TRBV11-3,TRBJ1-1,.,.,TGTGCCAGCAGCTTCGGGGGAAACACTGAAGCTTTCTTT,CASSFGGNTEAFF
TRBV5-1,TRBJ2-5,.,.,TGCGCCAGCCAACCATCTGACGGAGGTTGGGAGACCCAGTACTTC,CASQPSDGGWETQYF
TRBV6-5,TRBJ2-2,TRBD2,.,TGTGCCAGCAGTTACTCGACTAGCGGGAGCACCGGGGAGCTGTTTTTT,CASSYSTSGSTGELFF
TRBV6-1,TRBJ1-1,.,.,TGTGCCAGCAGTGTATCAGAGAACACTGAAGCTTTCTTT,CASSVSENTEAFF
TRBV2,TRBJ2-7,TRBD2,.,TGTGCCAGCAGTGATGGGGAGGGCCCAATTCGGTACGAGCAGTACTTC,CASSDGEGPIRYEQYF
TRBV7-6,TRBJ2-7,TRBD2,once,TGTGCCAGCAGCTTAGAGGGACTAGCGAGCTACGAGCAGTACTTC,CASSLEGLASYEQYF
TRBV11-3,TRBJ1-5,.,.,TGTGCCAGCAGAGCCAGACTAGGACAGCCCCAGCATTTT,CASRARLGQPQHF
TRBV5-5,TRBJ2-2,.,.,TGTGCCAGCGGAGTAGCGGCGAACACCGGGGAGCTGTTTTTT,CASGVAANTGELFF
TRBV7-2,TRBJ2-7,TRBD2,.,TGTGCCAGCAGCTTCGTCCCCCGCGGGAGCTCCTACGAGCAGTACTTC,CASSFVPRGSSYEQYF
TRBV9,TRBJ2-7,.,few,TGTGCCAGCAGCGTCTTTAGCGACAATCCCTCCTACGAGCAGTACTTC,CASSVFSDNPSYEQYF
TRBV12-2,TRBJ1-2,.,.,TGTGCAAGCAGCGTGTATGGCTACACCTTC,CASSVYGYTF
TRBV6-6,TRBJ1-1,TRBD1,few,TGTGCCAGCAGTCGAGGGACAGGGAACACTGAAGCTTTCTTT,CASSRGTGNTEAFF
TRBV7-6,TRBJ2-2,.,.,TGTGCCAGCAGCGAGGGGACTTCCCCCGGGGAGCTGTTTTTT,CASSEGTSPGELFF
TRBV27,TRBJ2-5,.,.,TGTGCCAGCAGTTTCACAGGTTCTCAAGAGACCCAGTACTTC,CASSFTGSQETQYF
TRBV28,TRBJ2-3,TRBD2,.,TGTGCCAGCAGTCCGAACTTGTGGACTAGCGCAACGCAGTATTTT,CASSPNLWTSATQYF
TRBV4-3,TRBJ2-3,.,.,TGCGCCAGCAGTCTAGAGACCGGGACTAGCACAGATACGCAGTATTTT,CASSLETGTSTDTQYF
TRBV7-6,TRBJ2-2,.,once,TGTGCCAGCAGTGCTAGAAACACCGGGGAGCTGTTTTTT,CASSARNTGELFF